This TCR beta chain was documented in a study of regulatory T cells in long-lasting Graves disease. The TCR beta library used iRepertoire HTBI primers with Arm-PCR amplification of CDR3. TCRdb used MiXCR to reprocess the multiplex PCR reads, holding one entry per CDR3 protein. The table lists about 560,000 distinct CDR3 sequences, about 16% of them singletons. This clonotype was seen a handful of times. Antigen specificity is unknown. Time point denoted: newly diagnosed GD, antithyroid drugs for less than 3 months. The TCR library was made from RNA extracted from PBMCs. Study results and limitations: Sampling was limited to peripheral blood rather than thyroid tissue. In persistent patients, shared public clonotypes (more than 2,500) outnumbered those in new patients (nearly 1,000).

Per germline, CDR1 MNHEY and CDR2 SVGAGI. The CDR3 has 14 residues. Losses at the gene ends were 2 bases for V and 7 bases for J; bases not matched to a gene: 4. The same data also contributed to another study, on T cells in Graves' hyperthyroidism and ophthalmopathy.

This specimen consisted of peripheral blood mononuclear cells (PBMCs), obtained at new diagnosis, from a patient treated with antithyroid drugs. This chain links TRBV6-5 with TRBJ1-5, with 8 positions matching TRBD1. The source is a young man with Graves disease. The DNA of the CDR3 is TGTGCCAGCAGTTACGGGACAGGTCGGCAGCCCCAGCATTTT. Amino acid sequence: CASSYGTGRQPQHF.